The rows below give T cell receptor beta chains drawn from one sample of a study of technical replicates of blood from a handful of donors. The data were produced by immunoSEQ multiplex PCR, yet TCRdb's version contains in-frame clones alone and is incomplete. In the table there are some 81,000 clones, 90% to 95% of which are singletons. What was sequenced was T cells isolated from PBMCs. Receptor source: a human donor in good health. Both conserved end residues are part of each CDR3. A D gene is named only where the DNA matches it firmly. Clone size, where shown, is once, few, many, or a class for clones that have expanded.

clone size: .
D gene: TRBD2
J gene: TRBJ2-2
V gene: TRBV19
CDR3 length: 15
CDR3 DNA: TGTGCCAGTAGTCCACTAGCGGGAAACACCGGGGAGCTGTTTTTT
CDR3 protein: CASSPLAGNTGELFF

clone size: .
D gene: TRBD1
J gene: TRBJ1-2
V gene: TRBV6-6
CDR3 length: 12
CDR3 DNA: TGTGCCAGCAGTGGGGACAGGGGAAGCTACACCTTC
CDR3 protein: CASSGDRGSYTF

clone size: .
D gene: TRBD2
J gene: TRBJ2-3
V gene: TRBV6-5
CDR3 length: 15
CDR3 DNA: TGTGCCAGCAGGCCCCTAGCGGGAGGACCCAGATACGCAGTATTT
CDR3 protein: CASRPLAGGPRYAVF

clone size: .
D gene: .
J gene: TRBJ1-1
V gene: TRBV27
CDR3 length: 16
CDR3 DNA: TGTGCCAGCAGTTTAACCGGCGGTACCATGAACACTGAAGCTTTCTTT
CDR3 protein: CASSLTGGTMNTEAFF

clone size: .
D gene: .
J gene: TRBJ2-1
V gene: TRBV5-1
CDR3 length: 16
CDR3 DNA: TGCGCCAGCCATAGGAGCGATTATAGCTCCTACAATGAGCAGTTCTTC
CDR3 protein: CASHRSDYSSYNEQFF

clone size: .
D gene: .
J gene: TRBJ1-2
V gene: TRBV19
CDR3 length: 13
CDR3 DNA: TGTGCCAGTACGGCCCAGTGGGGCCATGGCTACACCTTC
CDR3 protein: CASTAQWGHGYTF

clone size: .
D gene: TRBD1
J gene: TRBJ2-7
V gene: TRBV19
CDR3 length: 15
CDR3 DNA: TGTGCCAGTAGTATTGCGGGGACAGGGAACTACGAGCAGTACTTC
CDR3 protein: CASSIAGTGNYEQYF

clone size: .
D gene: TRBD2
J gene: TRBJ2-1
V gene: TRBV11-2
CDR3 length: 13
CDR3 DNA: TGTGCCAGCAGCTTAGTGCGGGGGAATGAGCAGTTCTTC
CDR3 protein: CASSLVRGNEQFF

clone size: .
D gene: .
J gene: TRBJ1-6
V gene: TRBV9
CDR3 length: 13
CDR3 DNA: TGTGCCAGCAGCGTATCTTCTTATTCACCCCTCCACTTT
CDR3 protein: CASSVSSYSPLHF

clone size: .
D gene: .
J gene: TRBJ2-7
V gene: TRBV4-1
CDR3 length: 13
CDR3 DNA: TGCGCCAGCAGCCAAGACAGGAGGGACGAGCAGTACTTC
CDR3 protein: CASSQDRRDEQYF

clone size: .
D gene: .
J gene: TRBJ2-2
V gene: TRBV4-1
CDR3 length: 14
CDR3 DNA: TGCGCCAGCAGCCAAGGAGGCCTCACCGGGGAGCTGTTTTTT
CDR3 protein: CASSQGGLTGELFF

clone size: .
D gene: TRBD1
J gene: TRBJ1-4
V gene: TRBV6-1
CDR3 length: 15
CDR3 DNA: TGTGCCAGCAGTGGGGGACAGTTGATTAATGAAAAACTGTTTTTT
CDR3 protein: CASSGGQLINEKLFF

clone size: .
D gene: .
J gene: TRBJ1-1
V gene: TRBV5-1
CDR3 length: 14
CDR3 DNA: TGCGCCAGCAGCCAGAGGGGGTCGAACACTGAAGCTTTCTTT
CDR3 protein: CASSQRGSNTEAFF

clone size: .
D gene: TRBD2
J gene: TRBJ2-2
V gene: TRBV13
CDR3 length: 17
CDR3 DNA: TGTGCCAGCAGCTCAGGAGGAGCGGGAGCGGGCACCGGGGAGCTGTTTTTT
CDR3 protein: CASSSGGAGAGTGELFF

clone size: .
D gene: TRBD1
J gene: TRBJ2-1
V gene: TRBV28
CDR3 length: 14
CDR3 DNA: TGTGCCAGCCGCCGGACAGGGGGAGGGAATGAGCAGTTCTTC
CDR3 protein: CASRRTGGGNEQFF

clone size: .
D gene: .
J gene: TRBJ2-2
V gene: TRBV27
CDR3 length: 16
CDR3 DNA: TGTGCCAGCAGTTTCATCGACAGCGCGAACACCGGGGAGCTGTTTTTT
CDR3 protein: CASSFIDSANTGELFF

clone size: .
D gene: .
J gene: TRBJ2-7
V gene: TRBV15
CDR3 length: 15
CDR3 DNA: TGTGCCACCAGCAGAGATCGAGGGCAGGCCTACGAGCAGTACTTC
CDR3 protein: CATSRDRGQAYEQYF

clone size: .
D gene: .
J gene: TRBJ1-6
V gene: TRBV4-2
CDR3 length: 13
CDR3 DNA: TGTGCCAGCAGCCGCTTAGAGAATTCACCCCTCCACTTT
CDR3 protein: CASSRLENSPLHF

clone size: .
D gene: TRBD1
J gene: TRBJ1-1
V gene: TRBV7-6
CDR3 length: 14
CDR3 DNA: TGTGCCAGCAGCTCAGACAGGGGGGTCACTGAAGCTTTCTTT
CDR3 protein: CASSSDRGVTEAFF

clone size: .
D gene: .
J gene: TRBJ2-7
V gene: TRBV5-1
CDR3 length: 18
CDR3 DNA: TGCGCCAGCAGCTTGGGCCTACAGGGTCCTACCTTTCCCTACGAGCAGTACTTC
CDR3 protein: CASSLGLQGPTFPYEQYF

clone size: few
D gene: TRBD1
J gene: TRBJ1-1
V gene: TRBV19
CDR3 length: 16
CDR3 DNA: TGTGCCAGTAGTATGGGACAGGGGGCTTGGAACACTGAAGCTTTCTTT
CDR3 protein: CASSMGQGAWNTEAFF

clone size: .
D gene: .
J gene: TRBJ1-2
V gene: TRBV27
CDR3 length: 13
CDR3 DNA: TGTGCCAGCAGTTTGACAGTTAACTATGGCTACACCTTC
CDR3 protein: CASSLTVNYGYTF

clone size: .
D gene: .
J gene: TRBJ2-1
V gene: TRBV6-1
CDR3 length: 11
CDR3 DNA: TGTGCCAGCGGAGACTACAATGAGCAGTTCTTC
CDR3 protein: CASGDYNEQFF

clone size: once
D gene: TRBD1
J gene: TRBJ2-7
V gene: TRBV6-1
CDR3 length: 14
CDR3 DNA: TGTGCCAGCCTGGGGACAGGGGGCCCCTACGAGCAGTACTTC
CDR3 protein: CASLGTGGPYEQYF

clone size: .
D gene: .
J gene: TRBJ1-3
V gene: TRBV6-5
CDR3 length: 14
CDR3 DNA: TGTGCCAGCAGTAACGGAGTCCATGGAAACACCATATATTTT
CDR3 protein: CASSNGVHGNTIYF

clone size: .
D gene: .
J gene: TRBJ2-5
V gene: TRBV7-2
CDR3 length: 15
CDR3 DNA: TGTGCCAGCAGCCAACAGGTTCTTCGTCAAGAGACCCAGTACTTC
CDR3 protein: CASSQQVLRQETQYF

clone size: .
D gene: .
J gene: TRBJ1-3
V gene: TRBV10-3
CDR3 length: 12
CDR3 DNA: TGTGCCATCAACGGGGGTGGAAACACCATATATTTT
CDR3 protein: CAINGGGNTIYF

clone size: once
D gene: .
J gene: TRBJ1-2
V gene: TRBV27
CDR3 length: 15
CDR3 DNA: TGTGCCAGCAGCCCACAGGGACAACATAACTATGGCTACACCTTC
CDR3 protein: CASSPQGQHNYGYTF

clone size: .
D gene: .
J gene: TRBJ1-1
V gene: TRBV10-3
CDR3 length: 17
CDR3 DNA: TGTGCCATCAGTGTGACGTGGACAGAAAATGAGAACACTGAAGCTTTCTTT
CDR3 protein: CAISVTWTENENTEAFF

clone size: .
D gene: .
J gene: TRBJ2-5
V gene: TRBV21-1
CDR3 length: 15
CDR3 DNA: TGTGCCAGCACCCACCTGGGACTAGCGGGTTTGACCCAGTACTTC
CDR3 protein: CASTHLGLAGLTQYF

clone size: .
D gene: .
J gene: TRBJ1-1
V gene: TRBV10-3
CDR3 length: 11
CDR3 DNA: TGTGCCTCCACAGGGAACACTGAAGCTTTCTTT
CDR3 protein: CASTGNTEAFF

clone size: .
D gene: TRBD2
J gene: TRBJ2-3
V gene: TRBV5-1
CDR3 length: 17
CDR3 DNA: TGCGCCACCTCAAGACTAGCGGGAGGAGGGATGACAGATACGCAGTATTTT
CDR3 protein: CATSRLAGGGMTDTQYF

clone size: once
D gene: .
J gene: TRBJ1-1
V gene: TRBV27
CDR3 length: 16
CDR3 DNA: TGTGCCAGCAGTCCCTATGTTTACGGCAGACAAATTGAAGCTTTCTTT
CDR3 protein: CASSPYVYGRQIEAFF

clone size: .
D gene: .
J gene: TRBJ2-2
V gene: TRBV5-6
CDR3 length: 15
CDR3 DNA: TGTGCCAGCAGGGCGCGGAACAGGGCCCCCGGGGAGCTGTTTTTT
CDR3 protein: CASRARNRAPGELFF

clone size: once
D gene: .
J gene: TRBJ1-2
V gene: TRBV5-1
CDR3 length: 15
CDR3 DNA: TGCGCCAGCAGCTCGACTTTGACCGGCGCTCAGGGCTACACCTTC
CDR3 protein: CASSSTLTGAQGYTF

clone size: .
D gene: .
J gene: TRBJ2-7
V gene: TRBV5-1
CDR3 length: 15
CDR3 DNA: TGCGCCAGCAGCTTGGAGGGACATAGCTCCTACGAGCAGTACTTC
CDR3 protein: CASSLEGHSSYEQYF

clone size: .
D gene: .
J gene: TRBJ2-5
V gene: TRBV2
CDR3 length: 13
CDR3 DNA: TGTGCCAGCAGTTGGACAGTGAAAGAGACCCAGTACTTC
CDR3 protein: CASSWTVKETQYF

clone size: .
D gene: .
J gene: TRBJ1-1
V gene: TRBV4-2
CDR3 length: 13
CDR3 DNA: TGTGCCAGCAGCCGACAGGAAAACACTGAAGCTTTCTTT
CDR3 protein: CASSRQENTEAFF

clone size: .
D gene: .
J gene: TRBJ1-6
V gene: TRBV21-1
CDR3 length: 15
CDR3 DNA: TGTGCCAGCAGCAAAGTTTCAGGATATAATTCACCCCTCCACTTT
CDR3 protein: CASSKVSGYNSPLHF

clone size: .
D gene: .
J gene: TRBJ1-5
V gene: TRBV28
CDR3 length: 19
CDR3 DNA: TGTGCCAGCAGTGTAAGTATTTGGAAGGAGCGGGTCCGAAATCAGCCCCAGCATTTT
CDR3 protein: CASSVSIWKERVRNQPQHF

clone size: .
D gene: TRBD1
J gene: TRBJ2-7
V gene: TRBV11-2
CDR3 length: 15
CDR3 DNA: TGTGCCAGCAGCCTCGGACAGGGCGGCTCCTACGAGCAGTACTTC
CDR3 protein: CASSLGQGGSYEQYF

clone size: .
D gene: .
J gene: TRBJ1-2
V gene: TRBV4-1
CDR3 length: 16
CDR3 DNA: TGCGCCAGCAGCCAAGTGGCACAGACATCCAGCTATGGCTACACCTTC
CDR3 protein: CASSQVAQTSSYGYTF

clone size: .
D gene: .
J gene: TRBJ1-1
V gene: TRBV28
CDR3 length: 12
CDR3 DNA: TGTGCCAGCAGTTTAATGGGCGCTGAAGCTTTCTTT
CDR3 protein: CASSLMGAEAFF

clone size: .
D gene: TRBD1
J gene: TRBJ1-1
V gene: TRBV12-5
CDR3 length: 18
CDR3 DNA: TGTGCTAGTGGTCTAACCCTCACAGGGGGTGGTTCGAACACTGAAGCTTTCTTT
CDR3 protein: CASGLTLTGGGSNTEAFF

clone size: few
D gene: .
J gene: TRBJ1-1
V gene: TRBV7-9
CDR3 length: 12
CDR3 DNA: TGTGCCAGCAGCTTAGGCCCGGGTGAAGCTTTCTTT
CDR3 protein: CASSLGPGEAFF

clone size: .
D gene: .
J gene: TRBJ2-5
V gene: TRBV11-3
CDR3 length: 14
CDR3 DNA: TGTGCCAGCAGCAACCTATCGGGGAGCGAGACCCAGTACTTC
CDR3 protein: CASSNLSGSETQYF

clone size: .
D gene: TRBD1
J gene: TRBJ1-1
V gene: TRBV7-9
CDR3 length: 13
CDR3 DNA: TGTGCCAGCAGATCTACAGGGGGCACTGAAGCTTTCTTT
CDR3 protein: CASRSTGGTEAFF

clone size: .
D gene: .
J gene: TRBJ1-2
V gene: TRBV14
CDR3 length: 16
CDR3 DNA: TGTGCCAGCAGCTATTCCTCCGACAGGCACCTCTATGGCTACACCTTC
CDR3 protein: CASSYSSDRHLYGYTF

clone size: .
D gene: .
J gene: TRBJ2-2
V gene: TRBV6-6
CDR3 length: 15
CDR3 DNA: TGTGCCAGCAGAACCGACAGGGACTCCACCGGGGAGCTGTTTTTT
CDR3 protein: CASRTDRDSTGELFF

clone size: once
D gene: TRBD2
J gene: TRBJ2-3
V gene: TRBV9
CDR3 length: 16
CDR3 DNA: TGTGCCAGCAGCGTAGCTGGCGGGAGTCTCACAGATACGCAGTATTTT
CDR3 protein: CASSVAGGSLTDTQYF

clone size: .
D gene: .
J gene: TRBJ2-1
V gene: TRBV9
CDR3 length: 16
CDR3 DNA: TGTGCCAGCAGCCCGGTAGGGAGGGGGGACTCAAATGAGCAGTTCTTC
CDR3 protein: CASSPVGRGDSNEQFF

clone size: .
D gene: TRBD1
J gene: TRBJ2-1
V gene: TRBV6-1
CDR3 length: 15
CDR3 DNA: TGTGCCAGCAGCAATCAGGGGGCAGGGTACAATGAGCAGTTCTTC
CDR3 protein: CASSNQGAGYNEQFF

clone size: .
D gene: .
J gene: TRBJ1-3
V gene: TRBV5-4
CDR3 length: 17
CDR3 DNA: TGTGCCAGCAGCTTGGGGTCAGGTCTCCCCTCTGGAAACACCATATATTTT
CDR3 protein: CASSLGSGLPSGNTIYF

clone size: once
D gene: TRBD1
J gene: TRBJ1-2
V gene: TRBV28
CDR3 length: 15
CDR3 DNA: TGTGCCAGCCGTCGGAGGGACAGGAGCCACTATGGCTACACCTTC
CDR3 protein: CASRRRDRSHYGYTF

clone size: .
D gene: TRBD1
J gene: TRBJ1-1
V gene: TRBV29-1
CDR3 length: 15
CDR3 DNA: TGCAGCGTTGCCGGGACAGGAAGGGGGAACACTGAAGCTTTCTTT
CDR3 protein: CSVAGTGRGNTEAFF

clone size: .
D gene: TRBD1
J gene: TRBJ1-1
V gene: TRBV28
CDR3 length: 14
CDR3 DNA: TGTGCCAGCGACAGGGAGTTAATGAACACTGAAGCTTTCTTT
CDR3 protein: CASDRELMNTEAFF

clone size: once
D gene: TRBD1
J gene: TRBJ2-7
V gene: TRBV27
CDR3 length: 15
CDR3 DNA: TGTGCCAGCAGTTTGAGGGGGCAGGGGGCAGACGAGCAGTACTTC
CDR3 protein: CASSLRGQGADEQYF

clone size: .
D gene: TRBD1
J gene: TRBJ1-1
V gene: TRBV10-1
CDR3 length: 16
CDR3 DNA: TGCGCCAGCAGTGACCTAATGACAGGGCGGATCACTGAAGCTTTCTTT
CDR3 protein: CASSDLMTGRITEAFF

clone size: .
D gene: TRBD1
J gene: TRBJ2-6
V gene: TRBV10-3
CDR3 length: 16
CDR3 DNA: TGTGCCATCACCGCGGGACAGGGAGCTGGGGCCAACGTCCTGACTTTC
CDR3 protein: CAITAGQGAGANVLTF

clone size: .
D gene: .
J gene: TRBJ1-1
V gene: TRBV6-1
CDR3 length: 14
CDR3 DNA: TGTGCCAGCAGGTCCGGGACATCGAACACTGAAGCTTTCTTT
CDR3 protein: CASRSGTSNTEAFF